This entry is about one T cell receptor beta chain. Its antigen is not identified. This sample was included in a study of graft-versus-host responses after intestinal transplantation. Notes on the study in general: Early after transplant, HvG clones declined as circulating GvH clones peaked.

Data came from immunoSEQ multiplex PCR; TCRdb stores just in-frame clones and leaves some out. The table has nearly 20,000 clones, roughly 86% seen once. The clonotype comes from a human patient who received an intestinal transplant, so some T cells may come from the graft donor. The material sequenced was PBMCs, taken approximately 220 days after intestinal transplant.

CDR3: CASSPRDGQMIAHYF. The CDR3 DNA reads as TGTGCCAGCAGCCCTCGGGACGGCCAGATGATTGCTCATTATTTT. The chain uses TRBV9 and TRBJ1-3; TRBD1 might be the D (5 bases). Trimming removed 4 bases at V and 16 bases at J, with 27 bases between. Germline V gene data show CDR1 as SGDLS and CDR2 as YYNGEE. This CDR3 is 15 amino acids long.